These 21 T cell receptor beta chains were sequenced from one sample in a study of blood T cell repertoires in COVID-19. Measured with immunoSEQ multiplex PCR; TCRdb has only the in-frame clones, and not every one. The data hold approximately 200,000 clones, with approximately 92% observed a single time. The sample consisted of PBMCs or T cells enriched from blood (not recorded which). These receptors were obtained from a woman aged 35 to 49 with acute COVID-19.

The chain joins TRBV10-3 to TRBJ1-5; TRBD1 is a possible D gene (6 bases). The CDR3 spans 14 residues. Per the germline V gene, CDR1 is ENHRY and CDR2 is SYGVKD. V was clipped by 3 bases and J by 5 bases, with 11 bases between them. CDR3 nucleotide sequence: TGTGCCATCAGTGAACAGGGTTTTGATCAGCCCCAGCATTTT. This encodes CAISEQGFDQPQHF.

The chain combines TRBV7-9 with TRBJ1-2, with D maybe TRBD1 (6 bases). Germline assignment: CDR1 SEHNR and CDR2 FQNEAQ (reference sequence). CDR3 size: 16 residues. Trimming cost V 2 bases and J 2 bases, with 15 bases left between them. The CDR3 DNA is TGTGCCAGCAGCTTAATAGGGGCAGGGGTGAACTATGGCTACACCTTC. The encoded protein is CASSLIGAGVNYGYTF.

CDR3 coding DNA: TGTGCCAGTAGTATGGAGCAGGGGGTGAGAGGCTACACCTTC. Translation gives CASSMEQGVRGYTF. The chain couples TRBV19 to TRBJ1-2, with 7 nucleotides matching TRBD1. The ends lost 3 bases at V and 8 bases at J; junction bases unmatched: 9. Per the germline V gene, CDR1 is LNHDA and CDR2 is SQIVND (reference sequence). This CDR3 has 14 amino acids.

The chain has TRBV10-1 and TRBJ2-3; possible D gene TRBD1, 5 bases. The CDR3 spans 15 residues. V gave up 3 bases and J gave up 2 bases, with 12 bases separating them. Germline CDR1 and CDR2: WNHNN and SYGVQD (reference sequence). As DNA, the CDR3 is TGCGCCAGCAGTGAACGACAGATAGACACAGATACGCAGTATTTT. Its translation is CASSERQIDTDTQYF.

This clone was seen more than once but under ten times. J is TRBJ2-7 and V is TRBV2, with D unresolved. The CDR3 sequence is 13 residues long. Germline CDR1 is SNHLY and CDR2 is FYNNEI. V was cut by 4 bases and J by 4 bases, with 11 bases left in between. CDR3: CASSVNSRYEQYF. Here the CDR3 DNA reads TGTGCCAGCAGTGTGAATTCACGGTACGAGCAGTACTTC.

J is TRBJ2-7 and V is TRBV2; 7 bases agree with TRBD1. CDR3 size: 11 residues. Germline CDR1 SNHLY, CDR2 FYNNEI. With V trimmed by 9 bases and J by 4 bases, 3 bases remained unmatched. CDR3 residues: CASRRGYEQYF. DNA for the CDR3: TGTGCCAGTCGCAGGGGGTACGAGCAGTACTTC.

The chain is built from TRBV7-3 and TRBJ2-2; TRBD1 might be the D (6 bases). The CDR3 sequence is 14 residues long. Trimming left V 5 bases short and J 6 bases short, with 13 bases between. Germline V gives CDR1 SGHTA, CDR2 FQGTGA. CDR3 sequence: CASSRDTAAGELFF. The CDR3 nucleotides read TGTGCCAGCAGCCGGGACACCGCTGCCGGGGAGCTGTTTTTT.

This chain uses TRBV6-5 with TRBJ2-7; TRBD1 agrees at 10 bases. Per the germline V gene, CDR1 is MNHEY and CDR2 is SVGAGI. The CDR3 is made up of 13 amino acids. CDR3 coding DNA: TGTACCGTTTGGGACAGGGGTCGATACGAGCAGTACTTC. This encodes CTVWDRGRYEQYF.

Notes on this clone: One end of the junction does not line up with germline, which may come from a read error. The chain links TRBV28 to TRBJ2-7; 7 nucleotides match TRBD1. CDR3 length: 14 residues. Germline V lookup: CDR1 MDHEN, CDR2 SYDVKM. The CDR3 region has the DNA TGTGCCAGCACTTTAGACAGGGTTCATAACGAGCAGTACTTC. This encodes CASTLDRVHNEQYF. Looking up the rest from reference TRBV28 and TRBJ2-7 gives the full variable domain: DVKVTQSSRYLVKRTGEKVFLECVQDMDHENMFWYRQDPGLGLRLIYFSYDVKMKEKGDIPEGYSVSREKKERFSLILESASTNQTSMYLCASTLDRVHNEQYFGPGTRLTVT.

This clone is a singleton in its sample. This chain joins TRBV5-4 and TRBJ2-7; 8 bases match TRBD1. J lost 5 bases, V lost 3 bases, and 7 bases had no gene match. In germline, CDR1 is SGHNT, CDR2 YYREEE (reference sequence). The CDR3 spans 14 residues. The CDR3 region has the DNA TGTGCCAGCAGCTACGGACAGGGCCGCGACGAGCAGTACTTC. The encoded protein is CASSYGQGRDEQYF.

The V and J genes are TRBV14 and TRBJ1-1; D may be TRBD1 (5 bases). CDR3 length equals 13 residues. Germline CDR1 and CDR2: SGHDN and FVKESK. Deletions cut 5 bases from V and 4 bases from J, with 11 bases between. The CDR3 nucleotides are TGTGCCAGCAGCGCGGGGGTTCGCACTGAAGCTTTCTTT. It is translated as CASSAGVRTEAFF.

This chain connects TRBV18 to TRBJ2-7; 10 bases agree with TRBD1. The CDR3 has 15 residues. After removal of 0 bases from V and 4 bases from J, the junction contained 3 bases not matched to a gene. Germline V gives CDR1 KGHSH, CDR2 LQKENI. CDR3 sequence: CASSPPGQGFYEQYF. The CDR3 bases are TGTGCCAGCTCACCACCGGGACAGGGGTTTTACGAGCAGTACTTC.

The genes are TRBV7-9 and TRBJ2-1; TRBD1 might be the D (6 bases). V lost 5 bases and J 5 bases, leaving 16 bases between the germline ends. Germline V gene sequence: CDR1 SEHNR, CDR2 FQNEAQ (reference sequence). The CDR3 runs to 15 residues. CDR3 nucleotide sequence: TGTGCCAGCAGCATCAGGGGAGCCGGGCACAATGAGCAGTTCTTC. This codes for CASSIRGAGHNEQFF.

V is TRBV29-1 and J is TRBJ1-4; 7 nucleotides line up with TRBD1. CDR1 and CDR2 (germline): SQVTM, ANQGSEA. The J segment lost 8 bases and the V segment lost 5 bases, leaving 8 bases of the junction unmatched. The CDR3 is 13 amino acids. The CDR3 sequence is CSVSPTGEEKLFF. CDR3 coding DNA: TGCAGCGTTTCCCCTACAGGGGAAGAAAAACTGTTTTTT.

V usage is TRBV25-1 and J usage is TRBJ2-1, with 9 bases matching TRBD2. The germline V gene encodes CDR1 MGHDK and CDR2 SYGVNS. This CDR3 spans 18 amino acids. The trim removed 5 bases at V and 7 bases at J, leaving 18 bases unmatched. The CDR3 reads CASSNELSSGRKRNEQFF. The DNA for the CDR3 is TGTGCCAGCAGTAACGAACTGAGTAGCGGGAGAAAGCGTAATGAGCAGTTCTTC.

The chain combines TRBV6-1 with TRBJ2-7; D not certain. With 0 bases removed from V and 4 bases from J, the gap between germline ends came to 4 bases. CDR3 length: 12 residues. The germline V gene encodes CDR1 MNHNS and CDR2 SASEGT. CDR3 in amino acids: CASSEARYEQYF. CDR3 nucleotides: TGTGCCAGCAGTGAAGCCCGTTACGAGCAGTACTTC.

The CDR3 DNA is TGTGCCAGCAGCGTATTTACGGGAGGCAGTACAAGCTCCTACAATGAGCAGTTCTTC. Protein: CASSVFTGGSTSSYNEQFF. The V call is TRBV9, the J call TRBJ2-1, with 7 nucleotides matching TRBD2. CDR3 length: 19 amino acids. V was pared by 1 base and J by 0 bases, with 13 bases of the junction left unmatched. The V gene's germline CDR1 is SGDLS and CDR2 YYNGEE. The variable domain in full, completed from reference TRBV9 and TRBJ2-1, reads DSGVTQTPKHLITATGQRVTLRCSPRSGDLSVYWYQQSLDQGLQFLIQYYNGEERAKGNILERFSAQQFPDLHSELNLSSLELGDSALYFCASSVFTGGSTSSYNEQFFGPGTRLTVL.

The chain uses TRBV7-6 and TRBJ2-5, with D unresolved. From germline, CDR1 is SGHVS and CDR2 FNYEAQ. V was clipped by 4 bases and J by 5 bases, with 20 bases between them. This CDR3 region has 16 residues. The CDR3 DNA follows: TGTGCCAGCAGCTCAAACATAGACCCGGGTGGGGAGACCCAGTACTTC. Protein sequence: CASSSNIDPGGETQYF.

The chain has TRBV7-2 and TRBJ2-1; D may be TRBD1 (6 bases). The CDR3 has 15 residues. Germline V gives CDR1 SGHTA, CDR2 FQGNSA. Trimming cost V 5 bases and J 2 bases, with 13 bases left between them. The CDR3 spells CASSPDWGPYNEQFF. CDR3 DNA: TGTGCCAGCAGCCCAGACTGGGGGCCCTACAATGAGCAGTTCTTC.

The V and J genes are TRBV5-1 and TRBJ2-2; perhaps TRBD1 as D (6 bases). Trimming cost V 4 bases and J 8 bases, with 15 bases left between them. This CDR3 has 14 residues. Germline V gives CDR1 SGHRS, CDR2 YFSETQ. The CDR3 region has the DNA TGCGCCAGCAGCGAGAACAGGGTTTGGGGGGAGCTGTTTTTT. Protein sequence: CASSENRVWGELFF.

The rearrangement joins TRBV4-1 to TRBJ2-7, with 9 bases lining up with TRBD1. Germline V gives CDR1 MGHRA, CDR2 YSYEKL. CDR3 length: 19 residues. J gave up 2 bases and V 1 base, and 15 bases lay outside the gene matches. The CDR3, as DNA: TGCGCCAGCAGCCAAGGCGACTACCCGGGACAGGGTTATACCTACGAGCAGTACTTC. Its protein product is CASSQGDYPGQGYTYEQYF.